These T cell receptor beta chains were read from a single sample in a study of graft-versus-host responses after intestinal transplantation. Sequencing was performed with immunoSEQ multiplex PCR; in TCRdb, only in-frame clones are kept and a portion is missing. In the table there are tens of thousands of clones, just under 95% of which are singletons. This specimen was bone marrow, taken less than 750 days after intestinal transplantation. The source is a human patient who received an intestinal transplant, so some T cells may come from the graft donor. Both conserved end residues are trimmed from each CDR3. D genes are given only for firm matches.

>11|TRBJ2-1|-|TRBV27
ASSFLGVNEQF
>13|TRBJ2-7|-|TRBV15
ATSRDIGLPYEQY
>13|TRBJ2-5|TRBD2|TRBV5-1
ASRRRGAGEGTQY
>13|TRBJ1-6|-|TRBV4-1
ASSQDRQGRSPLH
>12|TRBJ2-7|TRBD1|TRBV11-2
ASSPGQGFWEQY
>14|TRBJ2-1|TRBD2|TRBV25-1
ASSATWAGDIDEQF
>11|TRBJ2-1|-|TRBV10-3
AIHSTPDNEQF
>13|TRBJ2-5|-|TRBV6-5
ASSYSSRYQETQY
>13|TRBJ1-6|-|TRBV5-1
ASRWGFSYNSPLH
>13|TRBJ1-1|-|TRBV19
ASSITAIMNTEAF
>14|TRBJ1-2|-|TRBV7-9
ASSLDRTSGSYGYT
>14|TRBJ2-7|TRBD2|TRBV4-1
ASSQATSGVAYEQY
>13|TRBJ1-3|TRBD1|TRBV5-1
ASSLAGTGGNTIY
>8|TRBJ2-1|-|TRBV29-1
SVVRSEQF
>9|TRBJ2-7|-|TRBV5-6
ASSLAYEQY
>9|TRBJ2-7|-|TRBV6-6
ARIEPYEQY
>12|TRBJ1-1|-|TRBV6-6
ASSRGWMNTEAF
>12|TRBJ2-7|TRBD1|TRBV6-5
ASIGAGGSYEQY
>13|TRBJ2-1|TRBD2|TRBV7-9
ASSLAGAPYNEQF
>11|TRBJ2-1|-|TRBV5-1
ASSGGSYNEQF
>12|TRBJ2-3|-|TRBV14
ASSQGQGADTQY